Listed below are T cell receptor beta chains from one sample, sequenced in a study of blood T cell repertoires in COVID-19. Clones were sequenced by immunoSEQ multiplex PCR, and TCRdb holds only the in-frame ones, with some missing. The repertoire includes about 220,000 clones, 75% to 85% of them detected once, and around 9.5% sits in the top ten. Sequencing was performed on peripheral blood. Receptors originate from a man in his forties or fifties with active or convalescent COVID-19. Both conserved end residues are part of each CDR3. A D gene is named only where the DNA matches it firmly. Clone size is not always given. Where it is, it says once, few, many or a class for expanded clones.

d_call: .
v_call: TRBV6-4
clone_size: .
j_call: TRBJ2-1
cdr3_nt: TGTGCCAGCAGTGACTCGGTTATGGGCTCGAATGAGCAGTTCTTC
cdr3_aa: CASSDSVMGSNEQFF

d_call: TRBD2
v_call: TRBV19
clone_size: medium-sized
j_call: TRBJ2-7
cdr3_nt: TGTGCCACCAGCGGGAACGTAGGGTACGAGCAGTACTTC
cdr3_aa: CATSGNVGYEQYF

d_call: .
v_call: TRBV19
clone_size: .
j_call: TRBJ1-1
cdr3_nt: TGTGCCAGTAGGGACAGCCACACTGAAGCTTTCTTT
cdr3_aa: CASRDSHTEAFF

d_call: .
v_call: TRBV19
clone_size: .
j_call: TRBJ1-1
cdr3_nt: TGTGCCAGTAGTATGGCCCTTGGGAGGGCTGAAGCTTTCTTT
cdr3_aa: CASSMALGRAEAFF

d_call: TRBD2
v_call: TRBV4-3
clone_size: .
j_call: TRBJ2-2
cdr3_nt: TGCGCCAGCAGCCATCGGCTAGCGGGAGGATGGGGGGAGCTGTTTTTT
cdr3_aa: CASSHRLAGGWGELFF

d_call: .
v_call: TRBV5-1
clone_size: once
j_call: TRBJ1-4
cdr3_nt: TGCGCCAGCAGCTTGTCGCTGAGTAATGAAAAACTGTTTTTT
cdr3_aa: CASSLSLSNEKLFF

d_call: .
v_call: TRBV5-1
clone_size: .
j_call: TRBJ2-1
cdr3_nt: TGCGCCAGCAGCTTGGTCCCATTACGTACGGTAAGGGGGATTGAGCAGTTCTTC
cdr3_aa: CASSLVPLRTVRGIEQFF

d_call: TRBD1
v_call: TRBV20-1
clone_size: .
j_call: TRBJ2-7
cdr3_nt: TGCAGTCCAACAGGGGGCGAGCAGTACTTC
cdr3_aa: CSPTGGEQYF

d_call: .
v_call: TRBV2
clone_size: .
j_call: TRBJ1-1
cdr3_nt: TGTGCCAGCTTGGACAGCATGAACACTGAAGCTTTCTTT
cdr3_aa: CASLDSMNTEAFF

d_call: .
v_call: TRBV29-1
clone_size: .
j_call: TRBJ1-1
cdr3_nt: TGCAGCGTTGCGGGAGGGCTGCGGTGGAACACTGAAGCTTTCTTT
cdr3_aa: CSVAGGLRWNTEAFF

d_call: TRBD2
v_call: TRBV18
clone_size: .
j_call: TRBJ2-7
cdr3_nt: TGTGCCAGCTCACCGGGACTAAAGTCAACCTACGAGCAGTACTTC
cdr3_aa: CASSPGLKSTYEQYF

d_call: TRBD1
v_call: TRBV5-4
clone_size: .
j_call: TRBJ1-1
cdr3_nt: TGTGCCAGCAGCTCAGGGGGACTCCCGAACACTGAAGCTTTCTTT
cdr3_aa: CASSSGGLPNTEAFF

d_call: TRBD2
v_call: TRBV19
clone_size: .
j_call: TRBJ2-7
cdr3_nt: TGTGCCAGTAGTCCTTGGACTAGCGGGAGGGGGGGCTACGAGCAGTACTTC
cdr3_aa: CASSPWTSGRGGYEQYF

d_call: .
v_call: TRBV28
clone_size: .
j_call: TRBJ2-1
cdr3_nt: TGTGCCACCAATGGGGGCAAATCCTACAATGAGCAGTTCTTC
cdr3_aa: CATNGGKSYNEQFF

d_call: TRBD2
v_call: TRBV20-1
clone_size: few
j_call: TRBJ2-1
cdr3_nt: TGCAGTGCTAGTCCAGCGGGGGGTTACTCCTACAATGAGCAGTTCTTC
cdr3_aa: CSASPAGGYSYNEQFF

d_call: TRBD2
v_call: TRBV28
clone_size: .
j_call: TRBJ2-2
cdr3_nt: TGTGCCAGCAACCCAGCGGGAGCCGGCACCGGGGAGCTGTTTTTT
cdr3_aa: CASNPAGAGTGELFF

d_call: .
v_call: TRBV5-1
clone_size: .
j_call: TRBJ2-2
cdr3_nt: TGCGCCAGCAGCTTGGCTGGCAGGGCGAGGACCGGGGAGCTGTTTTTT
cdr3_aa: CASSLAGRARTGELFF

d_call: .
v_call: TRBV7-2
clone_size: .
j_call: TRBJ2-1
cdr3_nt: TGTGCCAGCAGCTTACCAGGCGTCGATGAGCAGTTCTTC
cdr3_aa: CASSLPGVDEQFF

d_call: .
v_call: TRBV3-1/TRBV3-2
clone_size: few
j_call: TRBJ1-3
cdr3_nt: TGTGCCAGCAGCCAGAGTTCCAGGGGCTGGTCTGGAAACACCATATATTTT
cdr3_aa: CASSQSSRGWSGNTIYF

d_call: .
v_call: TRBV6-5
clone_size: .
j_call: TRBJ2-3
cdr3_nt: TGTGCCAGCAGTTACGGTGGGCAGGATACGCAGTATTTT
cdr3_aa: CASSYGGQDTQYF

d_call: .
v_call: TRBV3-1/TRBV3-2
clone_size: .
j_call: TRBJ2-5
cdr3_nt: TGTGCCAGCCGGGATAGGTCAGAGACCCAGTACTTC
cdr3_aa: CASRDRSETQYF

d_call: TRBD1
v_call: TRBV11-2
clone_size: .
j_call: TRBJ1-2
cdr3_nt: TGTGCCAGCAGCCTCCTGGGACAGGGGAGGTATGGCTACACCTTC
cdr3_aa: CASSLLGQGRYGYTF

d_call: .
v_call: TRBV5-1
clone_size: .
j_call: TRBJ1-1
cdr3_nt: TGCGCCAGCAGCTTGTTCGGGGGCACTGAAGCTTTCTTT
cdr3_aa: CASSLFGGTEAFF

d_call: .
v_call: TRBV19
clone_size: .
j_call: TRBJ1-2
cdr3_nt: TGTGCCAGTAAGAGGAGGGAATCAGCTTCGGTGAACTATGGCTACACCTTC
cdr3_aa: CASKRRESASVNYGYTF

d_call: .
v_call: TRBV10-2
clone_size: .
j_call: TRBJ2-2
cdr3_nt: TGCGCCAGCCGGTCCACCCACGGGGAGCTGTTTTTT
cdr3_aa: CASRSTHGELFF

d_call: TRBD2
v_call: TRBV6-1
clone_size: .
j_call: TRBJ2-3
cdr3_nt: TGTGCCAGCAGTGAACCGACTAGCAGCACAGATACGCAGTATTTT
cdr3_aa: CASSEPTSSTDTQYF

d_call: TRBD2
v_call: TRBV3-1/TRBV3-2
clone_size: .
j_call: TRBJ2-1
cdr3_nt: TGTGCCAGCAGCCACGATATTGACCTGGGCGGGAGAAGATTCTTC
cdr3_aa: CASSHDIDLGGRRFF

d_call: .
v_call: TRBV5-4
clone_size: .
j_call: TRBJ1-1
cdr3_nt: TGTGCCAGCAGCTTTAACCAGGGGAACACTGAAGCTTTCTTT
cdr3_aa: CASSFNQGNTEAFF

d_call: .
v_call: TRBV7-2
clone_size: .
j_call: TRBJ1-2
cdr3_nt: TGTGCCAGCAGCCCCTCGGAGGGCAGGATCTATGGCTACACCTTC
cdr3_aa: CASSPSEGRIYGYTF

d_call: .
v_call: TRBV20-1
clone_size: .
j_call: TRBJ2-6
cdr3_nt: TGCAGTGCTAGTTTGAGCTCTGGGGCCAACGTCCTGACTTTC
cdr3_aa: CSASLSSGANVLTF

d_call: TRBD2
v_call: TRBV19
clone_size: .
j_call: TRBJ2-5
cdr3_nt: TGTGCCAGTAGTAGAGCGGGGACGTACCAAGAGACCCAGTACTTC
cdr3_aa: CASSRAGTYQETQYF

d_call: .
v_call: TRBV2
clone_size: .
j_call: TRBJ1-5
cdr3_nt: TGTGCCAGCAGCCCCCTACAGCCGAATCAGCCCCAGCATTTT
cdr3_aa: CASSPLQPNQPQHF

d_call: .
v_call: TRBV10-3
clone_size: .
j_call: TRBJ1-1
cdr3_nt: TGTGCCATCAGTGACGAAGGGGTTCGGGCTTTCTTT
cdr3_aa: CAISDEGVRAFF

d_call: .
v_call: TRBV4-1
clone_size: .
j_call: TRBJ2-7
cdr3_nt: TGCGCCAGCAGCCAAACCATGGGAGTCTCCTACGAGCAGTACTTC
cdr3_aa: CASSQTMGVSYEQYF

d_call: TRBD2
v_call: TRBV20-1
clone_size: .
j_call: TRBJ2-3
cdr3_nt: TGCAGTGCTCCCGGGAGGGATACGCAGTATTTT
cdr3_aa: CSAPGRDTQYF

d_call: TRBD2
v_call: TRBV4-3
clone_size: .
j_call: TRBJ2-1
cdr3_nt: TGCGCCAGCAGCCATAGCGGGAGAATCGATGAGCAGTTCTTC
cdr3_aa: CASSHSGRIDEQFF

d_call: TRBD2
v_call: TRBV9
clone_size: .
j_call: TRBJ2-3
cdr3_nt: TGTGCCAGCAGCGCAGCGGGGGTCCGCACAGATACGCAGTATTTT
cdr3_aa: CASSAAGVRTDTQYF

d_call: TRBD2
v_call: TRBV27
clone_size: .
j_call: TRBJ2-5
cdr3_nt: TGTGCCAGCAGTTTATCCCATGCGGGAGGTCAAGAGACCCAGTACTTC
cdr3_aa: CASSLSHAGGQETQYF

d_call: TRBD1
v_call: TRBV11-2
clone_size: once
j_call: TRBJ1-1
cdr3_nt: TGTGCCAGCAGCTTAGATGTAGGACAGGGTATCACTGAAGCTTTCTTT
cdr3_aa: CASSLDVGQGITEAFF

d_call: TRBD1
v_call: TRBV4-3
clone_size: .
j_call: TRBJ2-7
cdr3_nt: TGCGCCAGCAGCCAAGAGGACAGGGGTTACGAGCAGTACTTC
cdr3_aa: CASSQEDRGYEQYF

d_call: .
v_call: TRBV6-5
clone_size: .
j_call: TRBJ1-2
cdr3_nt: TGTGCCAGCAGTTACTCTCCGGGACACCGCTATGGCTACACCTTC
cdr3_aa: CASSYSPGHRYGYTF

d_call: TRBD2
v_call: TRBV5-8
clone_size: .
j_call: TRBJ2-2
cdr3_nt: TGTGCCAGCAGCGCCATAGCGGGAGCGTACACCGGGGAGCTGTTTTTT
cdr3_aa: CASSAIAGAYTGELFF

d_call: TRBD1
v_call: TRBV19
clone_size: .
j_call: TRBJ2-2
cdr3_nt: TGTGCCACCTTGGGGACAGATACGACCGGGGAGCTGTTTTTT
cdr3_aa: CATLGTDTTGELFF

d_call: TRBD1
v_call: TRBV6-2/TRBV6-3
clone_size: .
j_call: TRBJ1-4
cdr3_nt: TGTGCCAGCAGTCAGAGACCGACAGGGACTAATGAAAAACTGTTTTTT
cdr3_aa: CASSQRPTGTNEKLFF

d_call: TRBD1
v_call: TRBV5-4
clone_size: few
j_call: TRBJ1-6
cdr3_nt: TGTGCCAGCAGCCCGGGTGGACAGGGGAGTTCACCCCTCCACTTT
cdr3_aa: CASSPGGQGSSPLHF

d_call: .
v_call: TRBV3-1/TRBV3-2
clone_size: .
j_call: TRBJ2-2
cdr3_nt: TGTGCCAGCAGCCAAGCCGCGTTCGGGGTTCGGTACACCGGGGAGCTGTTTTTT
cdr3_aa: CASSQAAFGVRYTGELFF

d_call: TRBD1
v_call: TRBV19
clone_size: .
j_call: TRBJ2-1
cdr3_nt: TGTGCCAGTAGTATAGTTGGGGACAGCTACAATGAGCAGTTCTTC
cdr3_aa: CASSIVGDSYNEQFF

d_call: TRBD2
v_call: TRBV19
clone_size: .
j_call: TRBJ2-1
cdr3_nt: TGTGCCAGTAGTACGGGACTAGCGGGAGGGCCTTACAATGAGCAGTTCTTC
cdr3_aa: CASSTGLAGGPYNEQFF

d_call: TRBD1
v_call: TRBV7-8
clone_size: few
j_call: TRBJ2-5
cdr3_nt: TGTGCCAGCAGCTTTGGACAGGGGGTCTTCCAAGAGACCCAGTACTTC
cdr3_aa: CASSFGQGVFQETQYF

d_call: TRBD1
v_call: TRBV5-6
clone_size: .
j_call: TRBJ2-2
cdr3_nt: TGTGCCAGCAGCCTCCCGTGGGTGACAGGGGGCACCGGGGAGCTGTTTTTT
cdr3_aa: CASSLPWVTGGTGELFF

d_call: TRBD2
v_call: TRBV28
clone_size: .
j_call: TRBJ2-1
cdr3_nt: TGTGCCAGCAGTTCAGCGGGAGAGCAGTTCTTC
cdr3_aa: CASSSAGEQFF